Listed below are T cell receptor beta chains from one sample, sequenced in a study of T cell responses to AZD1222 COVID-19 vaccine. The protocol was immunoSEQ multiplex PCR, while the TCRdb copy is restricted to in-frame clones and leaves out a portion. Of 190,000 or so clones in the sample, around 93% were seen once. The sample in question was peripheral blood, obtained 28 days after the second AZD1222 dose. The receptors derive from an adult who received the AZD1222 COVID-19 vaccine. Both conserved end residues are part of each CDR3. The D gene is left open where the match is weak. For some rows the clone size is stated as once, few or many, or as a class when expanded; others skip it.

d_call j_call v_call clone_size cdr3_aa cdr3_nt
- TRBJ1-5 TRBV7-2 - CASSLGGTINQPQHF TGTGCCAGCAGCTTAGGGGGTACCATTAATCAGCCCCAGCATTTT
- TRBJ2-7 TRBV5-4 - CASSWDTAREQYF TGTGCCAGCAGCTGGGACACCGCTCGTGAGCAGTACTTC
- TRBJ1-6 TRBV18 - CASSPSQANSPLHF TGTGCCAGCTCCCCCTCCCAGGCAAATTCACCCCTCCACTTT
TRBD1 TRBJ1-2 TRBV18 - CASSEGQEGYGYTF TGTGCCAGCTCAGAGGGACAGGAGGGCTATGGCTACACCTTC
TRBD1 TRBJ2-7 TRBV12-3/TRBV12-4 - CASSRDSKEQYF TGTGCCAGCTCCCGGGACAGTAAGGAGCAGTACTTC
TRBD1 TRBJ1-6 TRBV4-1 - CASSLDGVTDRLHF TGCGCCAGCAGCCTCGACGGGGTAACGGACAGGCTCCACTTT
- TRBJ1-6 TRBV6-5 - CASSYSVGYSPLHF TGTGCCAGCAGTTACTCTGTAGGTTATTCACCCCTCCACTTT
- TRBJ1-1 TRBV18 - CASSPPRTVNTEAFF TGTGCCAGCTCACCACCGAGGACGGTGAACACTGAAGCTTTCTTT
- TRBJ1-4 TRBV11-2 once CASSFRGRKEKLFF TGTGCCAGCAGCTTCCGAGGGCGTAAAGAAAAACTGTTTTTT
- TRBJ1-2 TRBV3-1/TRBV3-2 - CASSQARAYGYTF TGTGCCAGCAGCCAAGCCCGGGCCTATGGCTACACCTTC
- TRBJ1-2 TRBV12-3/TRBV12-4 - CASSPGFLYGYTF TGTGCCAGCAGTCCAGGGTTCCTTTATGGCTACACCTTC
TRBD2 TRBJ2-1 TRBV7-3 - CASSLTAGGRYNEQFF TGTGCCAGCAGCTTAACCGCGGGGGGCCGGTACAATGAGCAGTTCTTC
- TRBJ1-2 TRBV5-1 - CASSLGGAGGDGYGYTF TGCGCCAGCAGCTTGGGCGGGGCCGGGGGCGACGGCTATGGCTACACCTTC
- TRBJ1-1 TRBV12-3/TRBV12-4 - CASSSRTNTEAFF TGTGCCAGCAGTTCGAGGACGAACACTGAAGCTTTCTTT